The clone carrying this T cell receptor (beta chain) came up once. The record originates from a study of control samples from healthy donors and cancer patients. Profiling relied on immunoSEQ multiplex PCR, and the TCRdb table lists in-frame clones only, not all of them. The sample holds 100,000 to 150,000 clones, around 94% seen once. Germline CDR1 reads MNHEY; CDR2 reads SMNVEV (reference sequence). V shed 5 bases and J 3 bases; nucleotides not matched to a gene: 14. This CDR3 contains 17 residues. Sequencing was carried out using PBMCs. The chain has TRBV27 and TRBJ1-1; TRBD1 agrees at 8 bases. This TCR derives from an elderly man with head and neck cancer. The CDR3 nucleotides are TGTGCCAGCAGTCCAAACCCCGGACAGGGTGGATACACTGAAGCTTTCTTT. This sequence encodes CASSPNPGQGGYTEAFF.